A single sample is the source of the 32 T cell receptor beta chains below, sequenced in a study of blood T cell repertoires in COVID-19 (TCRdb year 2020). Receptor libraries were prepared by the immunoSEQ multiplex PCR assay. Entries here come from immuneACCESS through TCRdb and include only in-frame sequences with V and J called. Some clones fail to appear in such tables; in the studies checked, an unresolved V gene covers under half of the shortfall, and the cause of the remainder is unknown. The sample table holds 95,000 to 100,000 clones, of which around 87% were seen once. Around a tenth of the sample is in the top ten clones. Sequencing was done on a sample of peripheral blood. These receptors all stem from a woman in her thirties with acute or convalescent COVID-19.

This chain uses TRBV5-1 with TRBJ2-7; no firm D call. Between the trimmed V and J ends, which lost 0 bases and 0 bases, there was a span of 10 bases. CDR1 is SGHRS, CDR2 YFSETQ, per germline. The CDR3 totals 15 residues. CDR3 sequence (DNA): TGCGCCAGCAGCTTGGCAGCAGGCAGCTCCTACGAGCAGTACTTC. This sequence encodes CASSLAAGSSYEQYF.

The CDR3, as DNA: TGTGCCAGCAGTTTAAGGGGCAGGGGAGACTACACCTTC. Protein product: CASSLRGRGDYTF. This rearrangement joins TRBV12-3 or TRBV12-4 to TRBJ1-2; tentatively, D is TRBD1 (6 bases). Trimming left V 2 bases short and J 10 bases short, with 14 bases between. The CDR3 spans 13 residues.

This clone was seen only a few times. The same CDR3 is also encoded by other DNA sequences in this sample. This chain links TRBV19 with TRBJ1-6; D is uncertain. This CDR3 spans 13 amino acids. The germline V and J ends were trimmed by 3 bases and 6 bases, with 6 bases remaining between them. Germline-derived CDR1 and CDR2 are LNHDA and SQIVND (reference sequence). CDR3 bases: TGTGCCAGTAGTATTTCCGGTAATTCACCCCTCCACTTT. Amino acids: CASSISGNSPLHF.

This clone was seen repeatedly, ten times or more. This sequence joins TRBV5-4 and TRBJ2-7, with D possibly matching TRBD1 (5 bases). CDR1 is SGHNT, CDR2 YYREEE, per germline (reference sequence). The V gene lost 6 bases and the J gene lost 3 bases, with 10 bases spanning the gap. This CDR3 has 12 residues. The CDR3 sequence is CASKGHHYEQYF. The CDR3 nucleotides are TGTGCCAGCAAAGGACACCACTACGAGCAGTACTTC.

The gene calls are TRBV7-2 and TRBJ2-1; TRBD1 aligns across 11 bases. Germline V gives CDR1 SGHTA, CDR2 FQGNSA. Unmatched junction bases numbered 5, after V lost 3 bases and J lost 7 bases. The CDR3 is 15 amino acids. CDR3 protein: CASSLDRGRRNEQFF. CDR3 nucleotide sequence: TGTGCCAGCAGCTTGGACAGGGGGCGGAGGAATGAGCAGTTCTTC.

The chain joins TRBV29-1 to TRBJ2-2, with D perhaps TRBD1 (7 bases). There are 15 residues in the CDR3. V dropped 6 bases and J dropped 4 bases, with 18 bases sitting between them. CDR1 and CDR2 (germline): SQVTM, ANQGSEA. For the CDR3, the DNA is TGCAGCGTGCGCGAAACAGGGGACTCCACCGGGGAGCTGTTTTTT. Translation gives CSVRETGDSTGELFF.

The genes are TRBV11-2 and TRBJ1-5; D is uncertain. Trimming left V 5 bases short and J 5 bases short, with 16 bases between. This CDR3 has 15 residues. The germline CDR1 and CDR2 sequences are SGHAT and FQNNGV. CDR3 bases: TGTGCCAGCAGCCGCTTGGCCGGGAGTGATCAGCCCCAGCATTTT. This codes for CASSRLAGSDQPQHF.

The rearrangement links TRBV3-1 (or the pseudogene TRBV3-2) to TRBJ1-2, with D possibly TRBD1 on 5 matching bases. Trimming pared 5 bases from V and 2 bases from J, leaving 15 bases between. Looked up from germline, CDR1 is LGHDT and CDR2 is YNNKEL (reference sequence). This CDR3 has 15 amino acids. Here the CDR3 reads CASSLSPGLNYGYTF. The CDR3, as DNA: TGTGCCAGCAGCTTAAGCCCGGGACTCAACTATGGCTACACCTTC.

The J gene is TRBJ1-4, the V gene TRBV6-5; no reliable D call. Per the germline V gene, CDR1 is MNHEY and CDR2 is SVGAGI. This CDR3 comprises 12 residues. V was shortened by 0 bases and J by 10 bases, with 6 bases between the two germline ends. The CDR3 coding sequence is TGTGCCAGCAGTTACTCTGCCGGAAAACTGTTTTTT. Protein: CASSYSAGKLFF.

The rearrangement links TRBV7-9 to TRBJ1-1; D gene ambiguous. There are 12 residues in the CDR3. From germline, CDR1 is SEHNR and CDR2 FQNEAQ (reference sequence). V lost 2 bases and J lost 6, with 7 bases in between. This CDR3 is CASSLLSPEAFF. The CDR3 bases are TGTGCCAGCAGCTTACTCTCCCCTGAAGCTTTCTTT. Drawing the rest from reference TRBV7-9 and TRBJ1-1, the complete variable domain is DTGVSQNPRHKITKRGQNVTFRCDPISEHNRLYWYRQTLGQGPEFLTYFQNEAQLEKSRLLSDRFSAERPKGSFSTLEIQRTEQGDSAMYLCASSLLSPEAFFGQGTRLTVV.

A few counts support this clone. The chain combines TRBV2 with TRBJ1-1; possible D gene TRBD1, 6 bases. The CDR3 totals 13 residues. V lost 8 bases and J 2 bases, leaving 12 bases between the germline ends. Germline V lookup: CDR1 SNHLY, CDR2 FYNNEI. CDR3 DNA sequence: TGTGCCAGCGGCTTAGGGGGAAACACTGAAGCTTTCTTT. This translates into CASGLGGNTEAFF.

The genes are TRBV2 and TRBJ1-4; 7 nucleotides agree with TRBD1. J lost 8 bases, V lost 5 bases, and 8 bases had no gene match. The germline V gene encodes CDR1 SNHLY and CDR2 FYNNEI. The length of the CDR3 is 14 residues. The CDR3 region has the DNA TGTGCCAGCAGTCCACAGGGGCCTTGGGAAAAACTGTTTTTT. As protein: CASSPQGPWEKLFF.

There are many counts of this clone. CDR3 loop: CASSSLDLGGWGNTIYF. The CDR3, as DNA: TGTGCCAGCAGCTCCCTGGACCTAGGAGGGTGGGGAAACACCATATATTTT. This chain uses TRBV7-6 with TRBJ1-3, with unresolved D. From germline, CDR1 is SGHVS and CDR2 FNYEAQ. The CDR3 is made up of 17 amino acids. Trimming left V 4 bases short and J 4 bases short, with 20 bases between.

In this sample, this clone turned up once. CDR3 sequence reads: CASSFNVGETQYF. The CDR3 nucleotides are TGTGCCAGCAGTTTCAATGTCGGGGAGACCCAGTACTTC. V usage is TRBV28 and J usage is TRBJ2-5; D gene ambiguous. Trimming removed 3 bases from V and 5 bases from J, with 10 bases in between. The CDR3 consists of 13 residues. Germline V lookup: CDR1 MDHEN, CDR2 SYDVKM.

About this clone itself: Other DNA sequences within the sample encode an identical CDR3. The rearrangement uses TRBV5-1 and TRBJ1-1; D is uncertain. The V end lost 2 bases, the J end lost 0 bases, and 8 bases lay between the germline ends. There are 14 residues in the CDR3. Germline V CDR1 and CDR2: SGHRS, YFSETQ. The CDR3 protein is CASSLRSMNTEAFF. The DNA of the CDR3 is TGCGCCAGCAGCTTAAGATCTATGAACACTGAAGCTTTCTTT.

V gene TRBV30 combines with J gene TRBJ1-2; 8 positions match TRBD1. The CDR3 extends over 14 amino acids. V shed 4 bases, J shed 8 bases, and the junction held 12 bases outside the gene matches. The germline gives CDR1 GTSNPN, CDR2 SVGIG (reference sequence). The CDR3 is CAWTPDREIRGYTF. The CDR3 region has the DNA TGTGCCTGGACTCCGGACAGGGAAATTAGGGGCTACACCTTC.

The rearrangement uses TRBV7-8 and TRBJ2-2; D call uncertain. The CDR3 extends over 14 amino acids. Trimming took off 5 bases at V and 4 bases at J, with 11 bases between the two ends. The germline V gene encodes CDR1 SGHVS and CDR2 FQNEAQ. CDR3 sequence: CASSIGLGTGELFF. As DNA, the CDR3 is TGTGCCAGCAGCATAGGTCTCGGCACCGGGGAGCTGTTTTTT.

There are a few counts of this clone. The J gene is TRBJ1-1, the V gene TRBV19; possibly TRBD1 for D (5 bases). The CDR3 covers 17 residues. Germline loops: CDR1 LNHDA, CDR2 SQIVND (reference sequence). V was pared by 2 bases and J by 2 bases, with 18 bases between. CDR3 coding DNA: TGTGCCAGTAGTATAAGGGGCCAGGTCCATCATAACACTGAAGCTTTCTTT. It yields the protein CASSIRGQVHHNTEAFF. Combining the CDR3 with reference TRBV19 and TRBJ1-1 gives the whole variable domain DGGITQSPKYLFRKEGQNVTLSCEQNLNHDAMYWYRQDPGQGLRLIYYSQIVNDFQKGDIAEGYSVSREKKESFPLTVTSAQKNPTAFYLCASSIRGQVHHNTEAFFGQGTRLTVV.

The V and J genes are TRBV11-2 and TRBJ1-2; a weak D match, TRBD1 (6 bases). The CDR3 length is 16 residues. Germline values: CDR1 SGHAT, CDR2 FQNNGV. Between the trimmed V and J ends, which lost 1 base and 5 bases, there was a span of 17 bases. DNA of the CDR3: TGTGCCAGCAGCTTAGGAGGGACACTGGATATATATGGCTACACCTTC. Amino acid sequence: CASSLGGTLDIYGYTF.

This chain connects TRBV11-2 to TRBJ2-1, with 8 bases lining up with TRBD1. Germline CDR1 is SGHAT and CDR2 is FQNNGV. The trim removed 1 base at V and 7 bases at J, leaving 12 bases unmatched. The CDR3 is 17 residues long. The CDR3 loop reads CASSLVAGQGARNEQFF. CDR3 in DNA: TGTGCCAGCAGCTTAGTCGCCGGTCAGGGGGCGCGAAATGAGCAGTTCTTC.

The rearrangement uses TRBV30 and TRBJ2-7; 7 positions agree with TRBD2. Germline V gene data show CDR1 as GTSNPN and CDR2 as SVGIG (reference sequence). V was pared by 7 bases and J by 5 bases, with 5 bases of the junction left unmatched. This CDR3 spans 11 amino acids. This CDR3 is CASKRGHEQYF. DNA for the CDR3: TGTGCCTCTAAGCGGGGTCACGAGCAGTACTTC.

The CDR3 loop is CASGRLEVEQFF. The CDR3 coding sequence is TGTGCCAGCGGTCGACTAGAAGTTGAGCAGTTCTTC. The chain couples TRBV27 to TRBJ2-1; perhaps TRBD2 as D (6 bases). V shed 8 bases and J shed 9 bases, with 14 bases lying between them. Germline V CDR1 and CDR2: MNHEY, SMNVEV (reference sequence). This CDR3 spans 12 amino acids.

This clone was seen just once. The J gene is TRBJ2-1, the V gene TRBV10-3; 13 bases are a match to TRBD2. This CDR3 is 17 amino acids long. Germline V CDR1 and CDR2: ENHRY, SYGVKD. Unmatched junction bases numbered 6, after V lost 6 bases and J lost 1 base. The CDR3 region has the DNA TGTGCCATCAGCCCTCGGACTAGCGGGGGATCCTACAATGAGCAGTTCTTC. Encoded protein: CAISPRTSGGSYNEQFF.

The gene calls are TRBV11-2 and TRBJ1-4; 10 bases map to TRBD1. This CDR3 contains 14 residues. J lost 5 bases, V lost 5 bases, and 2 bases had no gene match. Germline values: CDR1 SGHAT, CDR2 FQNNGV. The CDR3 DNA sequence: TGTGCCAGCAGCCGGGGACAGGGGAATGAAAAACTGTTTTTT. It codes for CASSRGQGNEKLFF.

This clone was seen a few times. CDR3 in DNA: TGTGCCAGCAGCTCTACCGGACAGGGGAGAATCTACGAGCAGTACTTC. The encoded protein is CASSSTGQGRIYEQYF. This chain joins TRBV5-4 and TRBJ2-7; TRBD1 matches 9 bases. The V gene's germline CDR1 is SGHNT and CDR2 YYREEE (reference sequence). The trim removed 3 bases at V and 3 bases at J, leaving 10 bases unmatched. The CDR3 totals 16 residues.

The chain joins TRBV27 to TRBJ1-4; D might be TRBD1 (6 bases). V was cut by 3 bases and J by 4 bases, with 12 bases left in between. CDR1 is MNHEY and CDR2 is SMNVEV in the germline V gene (reference sequence). This CDR3 has 15 residues. CDR3 region: CASSLQGLGNEKLFF. As DNA, the CDR3 is TGTGCCAGCAGTTTGCAGGGGCTAGGTAATGAAAAACTGTTTTTT. The entire variable domain, with the rest obtained from reference TRBV27 and TRBJ1-4, is as follows: EAQVTQNPRYLITVTGKKLTVTCSQNMNHEYMSWYRQDPGLGLRQIYYSMNVEVTDKGDVPEGYKVSRKEKRNFPLILESPSPNQTSLYFCASSLQGLGNEKLFFGSGTQLSVL.

V usage is TRBV27 and J usage is TRBJ1-5, with D maybe TRBD1 (6 bases). The V gene's germline CDR1 is MNHEY and CDR2 SMNVEV (reference sequence). Trimming shortened V by 3 bases and J by 6 bases, and 21 bases separated the two germline ends. There are 17 residues in the CDR3. The CDR3 DNA reads TGTGCCAGCAGTTTCGGGATCCCAGGGGTCAAAAGTCAGCCCCAGCATTTT. Translated: CASSFGIPGVKSQPQHF.

The J gene is TRBJ2-7, the V gene TRBV27; maybe TRBD2 (7 bases). The CDR3 runs 15 residues. Germline V gene data show CDR1 as MNHEY and CDR2 as SMNVEV (reference sequence). V was pared by 5 bases and J by 2 bases, with 16 bases between. The chain's CDR3 is CASSPGGGLTYEQYF. The DNA for the CDR3 is TGTGCCAGCAGTCCTGGGGGGGGCCTCACCTACGAGCAGTACTTC.

The table lists this clone with a few counts. The chain has TRBV28 and TRBJ1-6, with D possibly TRBD1 on 6 matching bases. The germline V and J ends were trimmed by 1 base and 7 bases, with 11 bases remaining between them. Germline-derived CDR1 and CDR2 are MDHEN and SYDVKM. This CDR3 has 15 residues. The chain's CDR3 is CASSLLGAHNSPLHF. Written as DNA, the CDR3 is TGTGCCAGCAGTTTATTGGGGGCCCACAATTCACCCCTCCACTTT. The entire variable domain, with the rest obtained from reference TRBV28 and TRBJ1-6, is as follows: DVKVTQSSRYLVKRTGEKVFLECVQDMDHENMFWYRQDPGLGLRLIYFSYDVKMKEKGDIPEGYSVSREKKERFSLILESASTNQTSMYLCASSLLGAHNSPLHFGNGTRLTVT.

The gene calls are TRBV5-6 and TRBJ2-3; no definite D call. Germline CDR1 reads SGHDT; CDR2 reads YYEEEE. Between the trimmed V and J ends, which lost 3 bases and 8 bases, there was a span of 7 bases. This CDR3 contains 11 residues. The CDR3 coding sequence is TGTGCCAGCAGCTACGAGAGTACGCAGTATTTT. Protein product: CASSYESTQYF.

The chain couples TRBV9 to TRBJ1-2; D ambiguous. V dropped 0 bases and J dropped 4 bases, with 10 bases sitting between them. CDR1 SGDLS and CDR2 YYNGEE come from the germline V gene. The CDR3 contains 14 residues. The CDR3 DNA follows: TGTGCCAGCAGCGTAGGAATGGGAGCCTATGGCTACACCTTC. Its protein is CASSVGMGAYGYTF.

The chain joins TRBV13 to TRBJ2-3, with D perhaps TRBD1 (6 bases). Germline V gives CDR1 PRHDT, CDR2 FYEKMQ (reference sequence). There are 13 residues in the CDR3. Trimming took off 7 bases at V and 4 bases at J, with 12 bases between the two ends. CDR3 bases: TGTGCCAGCACCCACAGGGCGGCAGATACGCAGTATTTT. Amino acid sequence: CASTHRAADTQYF.